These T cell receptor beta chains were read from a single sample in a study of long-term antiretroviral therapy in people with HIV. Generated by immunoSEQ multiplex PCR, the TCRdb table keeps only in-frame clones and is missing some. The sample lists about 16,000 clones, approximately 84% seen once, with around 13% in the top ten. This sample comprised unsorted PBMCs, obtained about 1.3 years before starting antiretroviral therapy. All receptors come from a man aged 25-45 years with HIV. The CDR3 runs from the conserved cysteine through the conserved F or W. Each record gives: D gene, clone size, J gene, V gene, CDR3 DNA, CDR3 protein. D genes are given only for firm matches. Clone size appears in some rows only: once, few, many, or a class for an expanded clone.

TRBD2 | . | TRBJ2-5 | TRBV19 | TGTGCCAGTAGTACGACTAGCGGGGGCGGGGAGACCCAGTACTTC | CASSTTSGGGETQYF
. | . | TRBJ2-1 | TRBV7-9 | TGTGCCAGCAGCTTAGTCTTCGGCAGGGCAGAATCCAATGAGCAGTTCTTC | CASSLVFGRAESNEQFF
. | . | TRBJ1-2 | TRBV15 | TGTGCCACCAGCAGGAATCCACTTGGAGGCCTCTTAACCGTCTATGGCTACACCTTC | CATSRNPLGGLLTVYGYTF
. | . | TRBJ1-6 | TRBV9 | TGTGCCAGCAGCGCCGAGGGACAATTTAATTCACCCCTCCACTTT | CASSAEGQFNSPLHF
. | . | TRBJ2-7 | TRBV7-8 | TGTGCCAGCAGCTCCCCACAGGGCCCCTACGAGCAGTACTTC | CASSSPQGPYEQYF
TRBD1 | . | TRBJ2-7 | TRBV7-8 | TGTGCCAGCAGCTTAGAGGGGACAGGGCAGTCCTACGAGCAGTACTTC | CASSLEGTGQSYEQYF
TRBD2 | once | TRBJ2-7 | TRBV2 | TGTGCCAGCAGTGACCTAGCGGGAGGAAGGGGCGAGCAGTACTTC | CASSDLAGGRGEQYF
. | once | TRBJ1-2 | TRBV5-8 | TGTGCCAGCAGCTTGTTGGGATTCTACACCTTC | CASSLLGFYTF
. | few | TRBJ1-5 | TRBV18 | TGTGCCAGCTCTACAGGCCCGAATCAGCCCCAGCATTTT | CASSTGPNQPQHF
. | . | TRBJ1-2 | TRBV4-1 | TGCGCCAGCAGCCAGCGAGACAGGCAACATGGCTACACCTTC | CASSQRDRQHGYTF
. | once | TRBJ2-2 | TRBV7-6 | TGTGCCAGCAGCTTACCGGGGGCGACCGGGGAGCTGTTTTTT | CASSLPGATGELFF
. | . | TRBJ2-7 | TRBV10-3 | TGTGCCATACAAGACGGGGGGCGCGCCGAGCAGTACTTC | CAIQDGGRAEQYF
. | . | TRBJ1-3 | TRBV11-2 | TGTGCCAGCAGCACGGACAGAGCTTTCTCTGGAAACACCATATATTTT | CASSTDRAFSGNTIYF
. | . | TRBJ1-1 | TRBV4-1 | TGCGCCAGCAGCCAATTACACACTGAAGCTTTCTTT | CASSQLHTEAFF
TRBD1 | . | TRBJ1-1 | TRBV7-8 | TGTGCCAGCAGTTTACCAGGGGGCGTTTGGGACACTGAAGCTTTCTTT | CASSLPGGVWDTEAFF